The 23 T cell receptor beta chains below were found in one sample sequenced in a study of patients with pleural tuberculosis (dated by TCRdb to 2014 to 2015). The sequencer listed for this sample is Illumina Genome Analyzer IIx. The public reads were reprocessed in TCRdb via fastp at Q25 and MiXCR, keeping in-frame beta chains. Rows are combined by CDR3 protein, so each entry shows the most common genes and DNA. In this sample the table shows under 55,000 distinct CDR3 sequences, 7.3% of which occur a single time. Of the sample, about 17% falls within the top ten clones. The source of these receptors is a human donor with pleural tuberculosis.

There are many counts of this clonotype. This chain connects TRBV13 to TRBJ2-1; TRBD2 matches at 15 bases. After removal of 5 bases from V and 7 bases from J, the junction contained 6 bases not matched to a gene. CDR3 length equals 16 residues. CDR1 is PRHDT, CDR2 FYEKMQ, per germline (reference sequence). This chain's CDR3 is CASSPTGTSGRNEQFF. CDR3 nucleotides: TGTGCCAGCAGCCCCACTGGGACTAGCGGGAGGAATGAGCAGTTCTTC.

This clonotype came up many times. V is TRBV13 and J is TRBJ2-1, with 7 nucleotides matching TRBD2. The CDR3 totals 15 residues. Germline V gene data show CDR1 as PRHDT and CDR2 as FYEKMQ (reference sequence). V was clipped by 7 bases and J by 4 bases; unmatched bases: 10. CDR3 amino acids: CASTPWEGGYNEQFF. CDR3 DNA: TGTGCCAGCACCCCCTGGGAGGGTGGATACAATGAGCAGTTCTTC.

Comments on this clonotype: A much larger clone differs by one base, so this may be a read error. The J gene is TRBJ1-1, the V gene TRBV6-2 or TRBV6-3, with no clear D. The V end lost 10 bases, the J end lost 4 bases, and 16 bases lay between the germline ends. The V gene's germline CDR1 is MNHEY and CDR2 SVGEGT. This CDR3 is built from 13 residues. This CDR3 reads CATAPGHGTEAFF. DNA of the CDR3: TGTGCCACCGCGCCTGGGCATGGCACTGAAGCTTTCTTT.

This clonotype was seen many times. This chain connects TRBV11-1 to TRBJ1-1; the match to TRBD1 covers 10 bases. CDR3 length: 13 amino acids. The J segment lost 4 bases and the V segment lost 8 bases, leaving 4 bases of the junction unmatched. Germline V gene sequence: CDR1 SGHAT, CDR2 FQDESV (reference sequence). The CDR3 DNA reads TGTGCCAGCGACAGGGGGCGAGGCACTGAAGCTTTCTTT. Amino acid sequence: CASDRGRGTEAFF.

This clonotype showed up many times. The chain carries TRBV20-1 and TRBJ2-3; TRBD2 matches 8 bases. This CDR3 has 12 residues. Germline assignment: CDR1 DFQATT and CDR2 SNEGSKA (reference sequence). V dropped 5 bases and J dropped 4; count of bases not matched to a gene: 2. The CDR3 loop is CSARGGADTQYF. In nucleotides, the CDR3 is TGCAGTGCTCGGGGGGGTGCAGATACGCAGTATTTT.

The gene calls are TRBV29-1 and TRBJ2-1; perhaps TRBD1 as D (6 bases). V gave up 7 bases and J gave up 7 bases, with 20 bases separating them. CDR3 length: 14 residues. Germline V CDR1 and CDR2: SQVTM, ANQGSEA. The CDR3 region has the DNA TGCAGCGCTCGTAGGGGGAGAGCAGGGAATGAGCAGTTCTTC. This codes for CSARRGRAGNEQFF.

This clonotype was found many times. The rearrangement links TRBV28 to TRBJ1-1; a possible D gene is TRBD1 (6 bases). There are 14 residues in the CDR3. The V gene lost 7 bases and the J gene lost 0 bases, with 12 bases spanning the gap. The germline V gene has CDR1 MDHEN and CDR2 SYDVKM. The CDR3 DNA is TGTGCCAGCAAGGTACAGGGTTTGAACACTGAAGCTTTCTTT. This sequence encodes CASKVQGLNTEAFF.

This clonotype was detected ten times or more. V is TRBV20-1 and J is TRBJ2-4; 7 positions agree with TRBD2. CDR3 length: 12 amino acids. Germline-derived CDR1 and CDR2 are DFQATT and SNEGSKA (reference sequence). The ends lost 2 bases at V and 7 bases at J; junction bases unmatched: 2. CDR3 protein: CSARLGGNIQYF. The CDR3 nucleotides read TGCAGTGCTAGACTGGGGGGGAACATTCAGTACTTC.

CDR3 nucleotides: TGTGCCAGTAGTATGAAATCGACTAGCGGGAGGAGCAAGACCCAGTACTTC. This sequence encodes CASSMKSTSGRSKTQYF. V is TRBV19 and J is TRBJ2-5; 13 nucleotides align to TRBD2. The germline gives CDR1 LNHDA, CDR2 SQIVND (reference sequence). CDR3 length: 17 amino acids. With V trimmed by 3 bases and J by 6 bases, 10 bases remained unmatched.

With respect to this clonotype: A read error may explain this, as a much larger clone is one base away. The J gene is TRBJ2-5, the V gene TRBV29-1; D gene unclear. The germline V gene has CDR1 SQVTM and CDR2 ANQGSEA. This CDR3 is 12 amino acids long. CDR3 region: CGVDSGQETQYF. DNA of the CDR3: TGCGGCGTTGATTCGGGTCAAGAGACCCAGTACTTC.

The table lists this clonotype with a count of one. A read error may be the cause here, since a much bigger clone is one base away. This chain links TRBV20-1 with TRBJ2-1, with TRBD2 as a possible D gene (5 bases). V lost 1 base and J lost 2, with 12 bases in between. Germline lookup yields CDR1 DFQATT and CDR2 SNEGSKA (reference sequence). CDR3 length: 15 residues. The CDR3 protein is CSARVRTDPYNEQFF. In DNA form, the CDR3 reads TGCAGTGCTAGAGTTAGGACTGACCCCTACAATGAGCAGTTCTTC.

This clonotype was observed many times. The V call is TRBV25-1, the J call TRBJ2-7; D gene unclear. There are 15 residues in the CDR3. CDR1 is MGHDK, CDR2 SYGVNS, per germline. V lost 1 base and J 3 bases, leaving 13 bases between the germline ends. CDR3 sequence reads: CASSESGSINYEQYF. The DNA of the CDR3 is TGTGCCAGCAGTGAATCCGGGTCTATTAACTACGAGCAGTACTTC.

The sample holds a few counts of this clonotype. V usage is TRBV2 and J usage is TRBJ2-7, with D perhaps TRBD2 (5 bases). Germline assignment: CDR1 SNHLY and CDR2 FYNNEI. This CDR3 comprises 13 residues. V shed 8 bases and J shed 4 bases, with 15 bases lying between them. CDR3 region: CASQRTFSYEQYF. In DNA form, the CDR3 reads TGTGCCAGCCAAAGGACTTTTTCGTACGAGCAGTACTTC.

There are many counts of this clonotype. The chain is built from TRBV11-2 and TRBJ1-5, with D maybe TRBD1 (5 bases). The CDR3 covers 12 residues. The ends were cut back, 6 bases at V and 4 bases at J, with 7 bases in the middle. In germline, CDR1 is SGHAT, CDR2 FQNNGV. The CDR3 loop reads CASRGENQPQHF. As DNA, the CDR3 is TGTGCCAGCAGGGGGGAAAATCAGCCCCAGCATTTT.

About this clonotype: Possible read error: a much larger clone is one base away. This sequence joins TRBV2 and TRBJ2-5; 9 positions match TRBD1. The CDR3 consists of 15 residues. Germline loops: CDR1 SNHLY, CDR2 FYNNEI. In DNA, the CDR3 is TGTGCCAGCAGTAAGACAGGGGGGATCCAAGAGACCCTGTACTTC. Encoded protein: CASSKTGGIQETLYF. The full variable domain, in which reference TRBV2 and TRBJ2-5 provide the parts outside the CDR3, is EPEVTQTPSHQVTQMGQEVILRCVPISNHLYFYWYRQILGQKVEFLVSFYNNEISEKSEIFDDQFSVERPDGSNFTLKIRSTKLEDSAMYFCASSKTGGIQETLYFGPGTRLLVL.

This clonotype was seen repeatedly, ten times or more. The chain is built from TRBV2 and TRBJ1-1; D ambiguous. This CDR3 contains 12 residues. CDR1 and CDR2 from the germline V gene are SNHLY and FYNNEI. Trimming cost V 10 bases and J 1 base, with 10 bases left between them. CDR3 region: CATYAPNTEAFF. CDR3 DNA: TGTGCCACCTATGCCCCGAACACTGAAGCTTTCTTT.

This clonotype was detected ten times or more. This chain connects TRBV6-1 to TRBJ2-3; D ambiguous. The CDR3 spans 14 residues. Germline-derived CDR1 and CDR2 are MNHNS and SASEGT. The V gene lost 5 bases and the J gene lost 4 bases, with 13 bases spanning the gap. The DNA for the CDR3 is TGTGCCAGCAGTCAACCCGCTTTGGCAGATACGCAGTATTTT. This encodes CASSQPALADTQYF.

The V call is TRBV29-1, the J call TRBJ2-3, with D perhaps matching TRBD1 or TRBD2 (5 bases each). The germline CDR1 and CDR2 sequences are SQVTM and ANQGSEA. The CDR3 runs to 14 residues. V was clipped by 5 bases and J by 5 bases, with 17 bases between them. The CDR3 DNA reads as TGCAGCGTTTCCGGGACCACATCAGGAGATACGCAGTATTTT. Residues: CSVSGTTSGDTQYF.

This clonotype occurred many times. The gene calls are TRBV19 and TRBJ1-2, with a weak D call TRBD1 (5 bases). CDR3 size: 14 residues. Germline V gene data show CDR1 as LNHDA and CDR2 as SQIVND (reference sequence). V lost 5 bases, J lost 2 bases, and 12 bases lay in between. For the CDR3, the DNA is TGTGCCAGTAGTTGGGGGGGTCGCAACTATGGCTACACCTTC. It yields the protein CASSWGGRNYGYTF.

This chain connects TRBV29-1 to TRBJ2-1; TRBD2 aligns across 13 bases. Trimming cost V 3 bases and J 6 bases; bases outside gene matches: 8. The germline CDR1 and CDR2 sequences are SQVTM and ANQGSEA. This CDR3 region has 16 residues. The CDR3 region has the DNA TGCAGCGTTGACCGCACTAGCGGGAGGGTCACCAATGAGCAGTTCTTC. Translating it yields CSVDRTSGRVTNEQFF.

This clonotype was observed many times. The rearrangement links TRBV28 to TRBJ2-7; the D is unclear. CDR3 length equals 12 residues. The germline CDR1 and CDR2 sequences are MDHEN and SYDVKM. The V end was cut by 3 bases, the J end by 3 bases, with 6 bases between. The CDR3 loop reads CASSFLNYEQYF. Written as DNA, the CDR3 is TGTGCCAGCAGTTTCCTAAACTACGAGCAGTACTTC.

This clonotype was picked up many times. The chain carries TRBV24-1 and TRBJ2-1; D gene unclear. CDR1 KGHDR and CDR2 SFDVKD come from the germline V gene. V shed 9 bases and J shed 10 bases, with 12 bases lying between them. The CDR3 is 11 amino acids. CDR3 residues: CATGTRAEQFF. The CDR3 DNA reads as TGTGCCACCGGTACCCGGGCGGAGCAGTTCTTC.

In this sample, this clonotype turned up many times. This chain links TRBV2 with TRBJ2-1; weak D call: TRBD2 (6 bases). Germline CDR1 is SNHLY and CDR2 is FYNNEI. Deletions cut 4 bases from V and 7 bases from J, with 23 bases between. The CDR3 has 17 amino acids. CDR3 sequence: CASSGLGAGPGGNEQFF. CDR3 nucleotides: TGTGCCAGCAGTGGGTTGGGTGCGGGACCCGGAGGGAATGAGCAGTTCTTC.